This note documents a single T cell receptor beta chain sequence. The assay was immunoSEQ multiplex PCR, and TCRdb's table has in-frame clones only and misses some. Of 950,000 to 1,200,000 clones listed, about 72% are singletons. The data were obtained in a study of shared clonotypes between healthy human individuals. Splitting of CD4+ cells produced CD45RA+ naive and CD45RA-negative memory subsets. Germline V CDR1 and CDR2: MGHDK, SYGVNS. The V segment lost 4 bases and the J segment 5 bases; nucleotides outside the gene matches: 11. The CDR3 is 16 residues long. The material sequenced was memory CD4+ T cells from PBMCs. Subset specified: CD45RA-negative fraction. The receptor comes from a man between 18 and 29 years old in good health. Some clones in this sample may be carry-over from other donors' samples. The J gene is TRBJ2-5, the V gene TRBV25-1; 9 bases line up with TRBD2. The CDR3 region has the DNA TGTGCCAGCAGTGCCATGGGACAGCGGGAGGCGGAGACCCAGTACTTC. The encoded protein is CASSAMGQREAETQYF.